The 12 T cell receptor beta chains below come from one sample, sequenced in a study of blood T cell repertoires in COVID-19. Generated by immunoSEQ multiplex PCR, the TCRdb table keeps only in-frame clones and is missing some. The sample consists of more than 200,000 clones, 86% of them appearing once. The sample comprised peripheral blood. The receptors stem from a woman aged 45-60 years with COVID-19, enrolled during active disease.

The chain couples TRBV24-1 to TRBJ1-4, with D possibly TRBD1 on 5 matching bases. Trimming removed 3 bases from V and 7 bases from J, with 14 bases in between. From germline, CDR1 is KGHDR and CDR2 SFDVKD. The CDR3 consists of 15 residues. In DNA form, the CDR3 reads TGTGCCACCAGTGATCCCAGGGAGGTTGGTGAAAAACTGTTTTTT. It encodes CATSDPREVGEKLFF.

The chain links TRBV2 to TRBJ2-3; 8 nucleotides align to TRBD1. Germline V gene lookup returns CDR1 SNHLY and CDR2 FYNNEI. CDR3 size: 14 residues. Trimming removed 5 bases from V and 3 bases from J; junction bases left unmatched: 4. CDR3: CASSFTGGTDTQYF. CDR3 nucleotide sequence: TGTGCCAGCAGTTTTACAGGGGGAACAGATACGCAGTATTTT.

This chain uses TRBV19 with TRBJ1-5; 7 bases are shared with TRBD1. CDR1 is LNHDA, CDR2 SQIVND, per germline (reference sequence). This CDR3 has 15 amino acids. The junction had 8 bases not matched to a gene; V was cut back by 5 bases and J by 4 bases. The DNA of the CDR3 is TGTGCCAGTAGTGGCTCGGGACAGCCGAATCAGCCCCAGCATTTT. This translates into CASSGSGQPNQPQHF.

The chain combines TRBV10-2 with TRBJ2-4; TRBD1 matches 7 bases. Germline V gene data show CDR1 as WSHSY and CDR2 as SAAADI. V was clipped by 2 bases and J by 16 bases; unmatched bases: 11. The CDR3 is 13 amino acids. The CDR3 coding sequence is TGCGCCAGCAGTGAGCCGGAATTGACAGGGCCCTACTTC. Amino acid sequence: CASSEPELTGPYF.

The J gene is TRBJ2-1, the V gene TRBV10-1; TRBD2 aligns across 8 bases. After removal of 2 bases from V and 6 bases from J, the junction contained 6 bases not matched to a gene. CDR1 is WNHNN and CDR2 is SYGVQD in the germline V gene (reference sequence). The CDR3 extends over 15 amino acids. The CDR3 region has the DNA TGCGCCAGCAGTGAGGGGGGACTAGGGGGCAATGAGCAGTTCTTC. Translation: CASSEGGLGGNEQFF.

The chain is built from TRBV6-5 and TRBJ2-4, with 7 bases matching TRBD2. In germline, CDR1 is MNHEY, CDR2 SVGAGI. This CDR3 region has 14 residues. J lost 4 bases, V lost 2 bases, and 2 bases had no gene match. The CDR3 here is CASSYGGEKNIQYF. For the CDR3, the DNA is TGTGCCAGCAGTTACGGGGGGGAGAAAAACATTCAGTACTTC.

The V call is TRBV27, the J call TRBJ2-7, with 7 bases matching TRBD1. CDR1 and CDR2 (germline): MNHEY, SMNVEV (reference sequence). The length of the CDR3 is 13 residues. Unmatched junction bases numbered 4, after V lost 6 bases and J lost 2 bases. The CDR3 DNA is TGTGCCAGCAGGAAAGGGACAGCCTACGAGCAGTACTTC. Its protein product is CASRKGTAYEQYF.

The chain links TRBV27 to TRBJ2-6; 10 bases are shared with TRBD1. CDR1 and CDR2 from the germline V gene are MNHEY and SMNVEV (reference sequence). The CDR3 runs to 19 residues. The V and J ends lost 2 bases and 3 bases, in that order; junction bases with no gene match: 10. CDR3 DNA sequence: TGTGCCAGCAGTTTAACCGGGACAGGGGCAATTGGTGGGGCCAACGTCCTGACTTTC. Amino acid sequence: CASSLTGTGAIGGANVLTF.

The chain uses TRBV29-1 and TRBJ2-2; unclear D gene. V lost 5 bases and J lost 7, with 11 bases in between. CDR3 length equals 12 residues. The germline gives CDR1 SQVTM, CDR2 ANQGSEA. The CDR3 spells CSVISGVGELFF. Here the CDR3 DNA reads TGCAGCGTTATAAGTGGAGTCGGGGAGCTGTTTTTT.

The J gene is TRBJ1-1, the V gene TRBV13; perhaps TRBD1 as D (6 bases). V lost 1 base, J lost 1 base, and 7 bases lay in between. The germline CDR1 and CDR2 sequences are PRHDT and FYEKMQ (reference sequence). The CDR3 consists of 14 residues. The CDR3 DNA is TGTGCCAGCAGCTTAGAGGGGGAGAACACTGAAGCTTTCTTT. It yields the protein CASSLEGENTEAFF.

The genes are TRBV25-1 and TRBJ1-2; a weak D match, TRBD1 (5 bases). From germline, CDR1 is MGHDK and CDR2 SYGVNS. Trimming cost V 6 bases and J 6 bases, with 14 bases left between them. The CDR3 is 13 amino acids. CDR3 nucleotide sequence: TGTGCCAGCAGCTCCGGGGGAACCGATGGCTACACCTTC. This codes for CASSSGGTDGYTF.

The V and J genes are TRBV27 and TRBJ1-5; 10 nucleotides agree with TRBD1. The CDR3 covers 17 residues. Germline V CDR1 and CDR2: MNHEY, SMNVEV (reference sequence). Losses at the gene ends were 5 bases for V and 1 base for J; bases not matched to a gene: 8. DNA for the CDR3: TGTGCCAGCAGTACCCGGACAGGGGGGATGAGCAATCAGCCCCAGCATTTT. Translated, it gives CASSTRTGGMSNQPQHF.